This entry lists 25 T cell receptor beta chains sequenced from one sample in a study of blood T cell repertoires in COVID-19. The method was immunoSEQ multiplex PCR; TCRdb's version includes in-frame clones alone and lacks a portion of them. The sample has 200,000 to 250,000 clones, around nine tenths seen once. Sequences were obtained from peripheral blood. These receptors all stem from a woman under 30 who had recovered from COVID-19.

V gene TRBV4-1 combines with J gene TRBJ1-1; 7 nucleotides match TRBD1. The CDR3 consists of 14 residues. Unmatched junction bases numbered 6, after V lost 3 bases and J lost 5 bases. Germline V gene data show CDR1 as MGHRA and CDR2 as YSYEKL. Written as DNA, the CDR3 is TGCGCCAGCAGCCAGGAAACAGGGGTAACTGAAGCTTTCTTT. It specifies CASSQETGVTEAFF.

In nucleotides, the CDR3 is TGTGCCAGCAGCTTAACGTCGCCGGGACAGGGGGCGCACGAGCAGTACTTC. It codes for CASSLTSPGQGAHEQYF. The chain couples TRBV7-3 to TRBJ2-7; TRBD1 matches 12 bases. The J segment lost 5 bases and the V segment lost 0 bases, leaving 8 bases of the junction unmatched. Germline V gene lookup returns CDR1 SGHTA and CDR2 FQGTGA. The CDR3 consists of 17 residues. The variable domain in full, completed from reference TRBV7-3 and TRBJ2-7, reads GAGVSQTPSNKVTEKGKYVELRCDPISGHTALYWYRQSLGQGPEFLIYFQGTGAADDSGLPNDRFFAVRPEGSVSTLKIQRTERGDSAVYLCASSLTSPGQGAHEQYFGPGTRLTVT.

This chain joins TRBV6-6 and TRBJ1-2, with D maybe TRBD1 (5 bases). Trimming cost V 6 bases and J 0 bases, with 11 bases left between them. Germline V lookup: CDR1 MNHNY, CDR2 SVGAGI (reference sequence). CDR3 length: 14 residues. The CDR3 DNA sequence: TGTGCCAGCAGGGGAACAGGAGCTAACTATGGCTACACCTTC. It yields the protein CASRGTGANYGYTF.

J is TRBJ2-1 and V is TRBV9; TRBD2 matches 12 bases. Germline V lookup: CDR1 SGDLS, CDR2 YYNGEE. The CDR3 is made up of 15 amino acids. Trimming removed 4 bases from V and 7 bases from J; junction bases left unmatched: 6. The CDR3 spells CASSFRLAGVNEQFF. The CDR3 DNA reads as TGTGCCAGCAGCTTCAGACTAGCGGGAGTAAATGAGCAGTTCTTC.

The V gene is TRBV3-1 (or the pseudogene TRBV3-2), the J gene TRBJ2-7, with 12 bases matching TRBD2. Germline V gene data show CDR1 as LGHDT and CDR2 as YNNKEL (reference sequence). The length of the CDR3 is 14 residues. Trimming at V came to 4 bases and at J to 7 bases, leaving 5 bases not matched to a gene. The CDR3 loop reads CASSPRLAGDEQYF. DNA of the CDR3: TGTGCCAGCAGCCCGCGACTAGCGGGAGATGAGCAGTACTTC.

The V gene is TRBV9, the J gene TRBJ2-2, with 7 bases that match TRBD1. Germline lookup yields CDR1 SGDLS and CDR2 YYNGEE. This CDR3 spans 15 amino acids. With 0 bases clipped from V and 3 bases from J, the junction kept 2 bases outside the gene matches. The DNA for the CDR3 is TGTGCCAGCAGCGTAGGTGGACAGGACACCGGGGAGCTGTTTTTT. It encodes CASSVGGQDTGELFF.

The CDR3, as DNA: TGTGCCAGCAGCCAAGTTCGGGACAGCGTTAACCCGAACTATGGCTACACCTTC. This translates into CASSQVRDSVNPNYGYTF. V and J are TRBV3-1 (or the pseudogene TRBV3-2) and TRBJ1-2; 7 positions agree with TRBD1. CDR3 length: 18 residues. J gave up 2 bases and V 1 base, and 13 bases lay outside the gene matches. Germline lookup yields CDR1 LGHDT and CDR2 YNNKEL (reference sequence).

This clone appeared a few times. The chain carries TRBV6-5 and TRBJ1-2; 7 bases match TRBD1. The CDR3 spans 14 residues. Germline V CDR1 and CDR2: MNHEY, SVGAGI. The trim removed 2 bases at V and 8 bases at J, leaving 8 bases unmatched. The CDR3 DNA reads TGTGCCAGCAGTTACCCGAGACAGGGTGAGGGCTACACCTTC. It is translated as CASSYPRQGEGYTF.

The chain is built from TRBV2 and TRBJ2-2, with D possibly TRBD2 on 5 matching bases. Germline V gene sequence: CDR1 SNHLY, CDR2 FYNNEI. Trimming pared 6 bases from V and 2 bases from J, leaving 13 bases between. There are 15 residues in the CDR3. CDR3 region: CASRKEELNTGELFF. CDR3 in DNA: TGTGCCAGCAGGAAGGAGGAACTAAACACCGGGGAGCTGTTTTTT. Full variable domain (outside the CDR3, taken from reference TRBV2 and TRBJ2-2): EPEVTQTPSHQVTQMGQEVILRCVPISNHLYFYWYRQILGQKVEFLVSFYNNEISEKSEIFDDQFSVERPDGSNFTLKIRSTKLEDSAMYFCASRKEELNTGELFFGEGSRLTVL.

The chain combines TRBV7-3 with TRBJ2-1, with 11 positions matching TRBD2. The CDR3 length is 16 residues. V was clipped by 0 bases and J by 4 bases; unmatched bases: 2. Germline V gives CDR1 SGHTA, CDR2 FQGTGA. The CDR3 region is CASSLTGTSGYNEQFF. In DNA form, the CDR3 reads TGTGCCAGCAGCTTAACCGGGACTAGCGGATACAATGAGCAGTTCTTC.

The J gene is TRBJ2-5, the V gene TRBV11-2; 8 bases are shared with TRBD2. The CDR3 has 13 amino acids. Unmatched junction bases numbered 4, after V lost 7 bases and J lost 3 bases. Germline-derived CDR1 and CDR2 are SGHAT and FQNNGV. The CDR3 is CASIGGVEETQYF. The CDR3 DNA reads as TGTGCCAGCATCGGGGGGGTGGAAGAGACCCAGTACTTC.

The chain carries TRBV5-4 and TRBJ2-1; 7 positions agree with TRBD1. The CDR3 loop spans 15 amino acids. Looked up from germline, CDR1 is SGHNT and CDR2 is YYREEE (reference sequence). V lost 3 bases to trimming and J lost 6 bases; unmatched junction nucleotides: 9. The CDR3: CASSYRWDRGNEQFF. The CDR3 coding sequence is TGTGCCAGCAGCTACAGATGGGACAGAGGCAATGAGCAGTTCTTC.

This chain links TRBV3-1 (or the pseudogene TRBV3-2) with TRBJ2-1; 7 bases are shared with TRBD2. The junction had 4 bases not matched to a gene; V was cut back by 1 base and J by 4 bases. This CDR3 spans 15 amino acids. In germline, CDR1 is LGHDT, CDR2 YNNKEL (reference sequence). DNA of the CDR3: TGTGCCAGCAGCCAAGTAGGCGGGGGTTACAATGAGCAGTTCTTC. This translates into CASSQVGGGYNEQFF.

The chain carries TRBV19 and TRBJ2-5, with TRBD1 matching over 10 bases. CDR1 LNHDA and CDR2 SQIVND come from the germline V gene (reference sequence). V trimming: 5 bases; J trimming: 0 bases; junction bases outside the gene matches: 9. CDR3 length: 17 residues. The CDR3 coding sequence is TGTGCCAGTAGTCCACTGGGACAGGGGCTGGACCAAGAGACCCAGTACTTC. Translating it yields CASSPLGQGLDQETQYF.

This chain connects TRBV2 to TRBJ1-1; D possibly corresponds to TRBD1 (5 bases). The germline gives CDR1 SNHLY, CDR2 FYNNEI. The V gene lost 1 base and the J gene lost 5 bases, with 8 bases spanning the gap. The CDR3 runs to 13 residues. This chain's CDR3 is CASSEGQGTEAFF. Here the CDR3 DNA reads TGTGCCAGCAGTGAAGGGCAGGGAACTGAAGCTTTCTTT.

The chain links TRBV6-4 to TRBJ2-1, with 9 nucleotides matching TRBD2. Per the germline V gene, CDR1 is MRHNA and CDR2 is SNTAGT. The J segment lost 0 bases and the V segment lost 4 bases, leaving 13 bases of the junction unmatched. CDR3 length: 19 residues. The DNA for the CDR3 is TGTGCCAGCAGTGGCAGGCGGGGCGGGAGGGCTAGCTCCTACAATGAGCAGTTCTTC. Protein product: CASSGRRGGRASSYNEQFF.

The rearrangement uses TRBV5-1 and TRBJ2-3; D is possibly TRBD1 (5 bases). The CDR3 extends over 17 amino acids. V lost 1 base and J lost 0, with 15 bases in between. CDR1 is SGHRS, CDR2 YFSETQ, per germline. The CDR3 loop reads CASSLSPTGTSTDTQYF. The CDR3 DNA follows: TGCGCCAGCAGCTTGTCCCCCACAGGAACTAGCACAGATACGCAGTATTTT.

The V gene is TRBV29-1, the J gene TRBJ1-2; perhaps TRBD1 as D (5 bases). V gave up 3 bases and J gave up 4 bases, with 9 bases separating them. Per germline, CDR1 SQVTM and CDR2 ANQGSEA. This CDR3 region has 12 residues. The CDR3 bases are TGCAGCGTTGAGTGGGGCGCCTATGGCTACACCTTC. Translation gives CSVEWGAYGYTF. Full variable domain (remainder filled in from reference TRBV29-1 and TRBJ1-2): SAVISQKPSRDICQRGTSLTIQCQVDSQVTMMFWYRQQPGQSLTLIATANQGSEATYESGFVIDKFPISRPNLTFSTLTVSNMSPEDSSIYLCSVEWGAYGYTFGSGTRLTVV.

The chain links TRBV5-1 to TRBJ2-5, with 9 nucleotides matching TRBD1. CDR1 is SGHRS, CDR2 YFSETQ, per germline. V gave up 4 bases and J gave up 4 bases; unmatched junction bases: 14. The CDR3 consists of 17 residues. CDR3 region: CASSRGQGMRSGETQYF. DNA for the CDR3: TGCGCCAGCAGCCGGGGACAGGGAATGCGGTCGGGAGAGACCCAGTACTTC.

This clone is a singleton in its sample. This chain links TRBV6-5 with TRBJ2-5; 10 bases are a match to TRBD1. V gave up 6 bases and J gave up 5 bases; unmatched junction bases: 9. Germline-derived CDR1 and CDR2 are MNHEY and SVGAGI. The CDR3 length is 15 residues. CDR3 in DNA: TGTGCCAGCAGCCGATGGACAGGGGGACGGGAGACCCAGTACTTC. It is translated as CASSRWTGGRETQYF.

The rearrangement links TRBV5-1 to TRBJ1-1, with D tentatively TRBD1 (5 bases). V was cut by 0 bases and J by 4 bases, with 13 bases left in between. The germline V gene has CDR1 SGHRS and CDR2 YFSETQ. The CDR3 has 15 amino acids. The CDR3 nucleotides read TGCGCCAGCAGCTTGGCCCGGGGGGTAGGCACTGAAGCTTTCTTT. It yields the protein CASSLARGVGTEAFF.

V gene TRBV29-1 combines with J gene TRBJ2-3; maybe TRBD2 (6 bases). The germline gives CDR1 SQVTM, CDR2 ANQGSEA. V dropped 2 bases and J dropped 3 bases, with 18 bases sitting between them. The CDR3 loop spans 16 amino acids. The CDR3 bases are TGCAGCGTTGAAAGGAGTGGGGGGATGAAAACAGATACGCAGTATTTT. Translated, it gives CSVERSGGMKTDTQYF.

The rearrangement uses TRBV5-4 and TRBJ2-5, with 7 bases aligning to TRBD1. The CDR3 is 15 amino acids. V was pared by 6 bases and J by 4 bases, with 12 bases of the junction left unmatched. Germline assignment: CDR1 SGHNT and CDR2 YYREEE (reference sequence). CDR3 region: CASTWTQGVRETQYF. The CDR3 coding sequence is TGTGCCAGCACCTGGACCCAGGGGGTCAGAGAGACCCAGTACTTC.

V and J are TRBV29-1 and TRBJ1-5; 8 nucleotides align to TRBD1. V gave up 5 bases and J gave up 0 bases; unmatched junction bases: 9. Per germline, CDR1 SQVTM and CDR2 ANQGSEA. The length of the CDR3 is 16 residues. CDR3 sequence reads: CSVTGQGQYSNQPQHF. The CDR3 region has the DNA TGCAGCGTTACAGGACAGGGTCAATATAGCAATCAGCCCCAGCATTTT.

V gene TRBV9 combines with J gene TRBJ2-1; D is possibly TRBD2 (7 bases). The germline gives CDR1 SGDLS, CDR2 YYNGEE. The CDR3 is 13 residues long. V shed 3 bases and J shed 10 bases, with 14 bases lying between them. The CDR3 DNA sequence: TGTGCCAGCAGCGCCGGGGGGCAGGAGGAGCAGTTCTTC. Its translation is CASSAGGQEEQFF.